The 9 T cell receptor beta chains presented below share a single source sample, sequenced in a study of T-cell reconstitution after alpha-beta-depleted transplantation in children. Unique molecular identifiers were incorporated during preparation of the TCRbeta library. TCRdb used MiXCR to reprocess the PCR reads, holding one entry per CDR3 protein. Among some 300,000 distinct CDR3 sequences, 9% to 12% were seen once, and the ten largest hold 2% to 2.5%. The source material was PBMCs from the stem cell graft donor, sampled from the stem cell graft. These TCRs come from a human donor who donated a stem cell graft to a child with acute lymphoblastic leukemia.

The J gene is TRBJ2-7, the V gene TRBV7-6, with a weak D call TRBD2 (6 bases). Germline lookup yields CDR1 SGHVS and CDR2 FNYEAQ. The CDR3 sequence is 14 residues long. Trimming shortened V by 0 bases and J by 7 bases, and 13 bases separated the two germline ends. The CDR3 DNA follows: TGTGCCAGCAGCTTAGCCTCCCTGGAGGGAGAGCAGTACTTC. The encoded protein is CASSLASLEGEQYF.

The chain is built from TRBV4-2 and TRBJ2-4; 10 positions match TRBD2. Unmatched junction bases numbered 5, after V lost 1 base and J lost 5 bases. The CDR3 totals 16 residues. Germline values: CDR1 LGHNA, CDR2 YNFKEQ. CDR3 in amino acids: CASSQGLAGVENIQYF. The CDR3 bases are TGTGCCAGCAGCCAAGGGCTAGCGGGAGTCGAAAACATTCAGTACTTC.

The gene calls are TRBV7-3 and TRBJ2-1; D may correspond to TRBD1 or TRBD2 (5 bases each). The length of the CDR3 is 15 residues. The V gene lost 3 bases and the J gene lost 4 bases, with 13 bases spanning the gap. Per germline, CDR1 SGHTA and CDR2 FQGTGA. The CDR3 nucleotides read TGTGCCAGCAGCTTCTTTGGGGGAGTTTACAATGAGCAGTTCTTC. Amino acid sequence: CASSFFGGVYNEQFF.

This clonotype was seen more than once but under ten times. The V call is TRBV2, the J call TRBJ2-2; TRBD1 matches 9 bases. Looked up from germline, CDR1 is SNHLY and CDR2 is FYNNEI. The CDR3 covers 15 residues. The ends lost 5 bases at V and 4 bases at J; junction bases unmatched: 5. The CDR3 region has the DNA TGTGCCAGCAGTCGTGACAGGGGGGGCACCGGGGAGCTGTTTTTT. This sequence encodes CASSRDRGGTGELFF.

This clonotype was counted a few times. The chain links TRBV6-5 to TRBJ1-2; no definite D call. CDR3 length: 13 residues. Between the trimmed V and J ends, which lost 4 bases and 2 bases, there was a span of 8 bases. Germline values: CDR1 MNHEY, CDR2 SVGAGI. Here the CDR3 DNA reads TGTGCCAGCAGTTTTTCAGAGAACTATGGCTACACCTTC. Amino acid sequence: CASSFSENYGYTF.

The V and J genes are TRBV20-1 and TRBJ2-5, with D uncertain. Trimming took 2 bases from V and 0 from J, leaving 1 base between them. The CDR3 totals 11 residues. Germline lookup yields CDR1 DFQATT and CDR2 SNEGSKA (reference sequence). CDR3 protein: CSARHQETQYF. CDR3 DNA sequence: TGCAGTGCTAGACACCAAGAGACCCAGTACTTC.

This rearrangement joins TRBV12-3 or TRBV12-4 to TRBJ1-2; possible D gene TRBD1, 6 bases. The CDR3 is 14 residues long. V was pared by 3 bases and J by 0 bases, with 8 bases between. CDR3 sequence: CASSLRGANYGYTF. CDR3 coding DNA: TGTGCCAGCAGTTTGAGGGGGGCTAACTATGGCTACACCTTC.

J is TRBJ2-3 and V is TRBV10-3; perhaps TRBD2 as D (5 bases). V was cut by 4 bases and J by 5 bases, with 10 bases left in between. CDR1 and CDR2 from the germline V gene are ENHRY and SYGVKD. The CDR3 runs 13 residues. The DNA for the CDR3 is TGTGCCATCAGTGTGGGGAGTGGAGATACGCAGTATTTT. It codes for CAISVGSGDTQYF.

The table lists this clonotype with many counts. This chain connects TRBV12-3 or TRBV12-4 to TRBJ2-7; D is possibly TRBD1 or TRBD2 (5 bases each). V was pared by 3 bases and J by 2 bases, with 11 bases between. The CDR3 length is 14 residues. The CDR3 is CASSFGGMPYEQYF. The CDR3, as DNA: TGTGCCAGCAGTTTTGGGGGTATGCCCTACGAGCAGTACTTC.